This is a list of T cell receptor beta chains from one sample in a study of blood T cell repertoires in COVID-19. Profiled with immunoSEQ multiplex PCR; TCRdb holds only in-frame clones, not every one. The data show about 130,000 clones, 86% seen once. The sample was peripheral blood. These TCRs come from a woman in her sixties or seventies with COVID-19, enrolled during active disease. The CDR3 runs from the conserved cysteine through the conserved F or W. D genes are given only for firm matches. Clone size is not always given. Where it is, it says once, few, many or a class for expanded clones.

TRBJ2-5 TRBD2 few TRBV27 CASSPIAGVALKTQYF TGTGCCAGCAGTCCCATAGCGGGGGTGGCCTTGAAGACCCAGTACTTC
TRBJ2-7 NA NA TRBV2 CASEGYEQYF TGTGCCAGCGAGGGATACGAGCAGTACTTC
TRBJ1-4 TRBD1 NA TRBV2 CASSPRTGGFEKLFF TGTGCCAGCAGCCCTCGGACAGGGGGATTTGAAAAACTGTTTTTT
TRBJ2-7 NA many TRBV11-2 CASSLRGEQYF TGTGCCAGCAGCTTAAGGGGCGAGCAGTACTTC
TRBJ1-3 TRBD1 NA TRBV6-1 CASSDLHRGSGNTIYF TGTGCCAGCAGTGATCTTCACAGGGGCTCTGGAAACACCATATATTTT
TRBJ1-1 NA NA TRBV12-3/TRBV12-4 CASSLTENTEAFF TGTGCCAGCAGCCTAACAGAGAACACTGAAGCTTTCTTT
TRBJ1-2 NA NA TRBV7-8 CASSLADSYYGYTF TGTGCCAGCAGCTTAGCGGACAGCTACTATGGCTACACCTTC
TRBJ1-2 NA NA TRBV5-6 CASSLMRAEVDGYTF TGTGCCAGCAGCTTGATGAGGGCGGAGGTAGATGGCTACACCTTC
TRBJ1-3 TRBD1 NA TRBV30 CAGQASGNTIYF TGTGCCGGACAGGCTTCTGGAAACACCATATATTTT
TRBJ2-1 TRBD2 NA TRBV5-1 CASSLASGTNNEQFF TGCGCCAGCAGCTTGGCTAGCGGGACCAACAATGAGCAGTTCTTC
TRBJ2-1 NA NA TRBV19 CASSIGTSNHEQFF TGTGCCAGTAGTATAGGTACTAGCAATCATGAGCAGTTCTTC
TRBJ1-2 NA NA TRBV7-3 CASSLGPPRGVHYGYTF TGTGCCAGCAGCTTGGGTCCCCCTCGGGGGGTTCACTATGGCTACACCTTC
TRBJ1-2 TRBD1 NA TRBV4-1 CASSQTGDRGGYTF TGCGCCAGCAGCCAGACCGGGGACAGGGGTGGCTACACCTTC
TRBJ1-5 NA NA TRBV19 CASSINSYNQPQHF TGTGCCAGTAGTATTAACAGCTACAATCAGCCCCAGCATTTT
TRBJ2-3 TRBD2 NA TRBV6-5 CASSISGGADTQYF TGTGCCAGCAGTATTAGCGGGGGGGCAGATACGCAGTATTTT
TRBJ1-1 TRBD1 NA TRBV6-5 CASILQQGGNTEAFF TGTGCCAGCATCCTACAACAGGGGGGGAACACTGAAGCTTTCTTT
TRBJ2-2 TRBD1 NA TRBV18 CASSQEQGSNTGELFF TGTGCCAGCTCACAAGAACAGGGGTCAAACACCGGGGAGCTGTTTTTT
TRBJ2-1 TRBD2 NA TRBV4-2 CASSRELAGGSYNEQFF TGTGCCAGCAGCCGAGAGCTAGCGGGGGGATCCTACAATGAGCAGTTCTTC
TRBJ1-6 TRBD1 few TRBV19 CASSFRTGIDSPLHF TGTGCCAGTAGTTTCCGGACAGGGATAGATTCACCCCTCCACTTT
TRBJ2-5 TRBD2 NA TRBV19 CASSIFLAGETQYF TGTGCCAGTAGTATTTTTCTAGCGGGGGAGACCCAGTACTTC
TRBJ2-3 NA NA TRBV5-1 CASSLSIRGTDTQYF TGCGCCAGCAGCCTCTCGATTCGGGGCACAGATACGCAGTATTTT
TRBJ2-2 NA NA TRBV9 CASSVAGDTGELFF TGTGCCAGCAGCGTGGCAGGGGACACCGGGGAGCTGTTTTTT
TRBJ1-5 NA few TRBV2 CASSERGPKPQHF TGTGCCAGCAGTGAGCGGGGGCCCAAGCCCCAGCATTTT
TRBJ1-1 NA NA TRBV3-1/TRBV3-2 CASSQDSRANTEAFF TGTGCCAGCAGCCAAGATAGCAGGGCCAACACTGAAGCTTTCTTT
TRBJ2-1 NA NA TRBV6-5 CASTLLTGGEQFF TGTGCCAGCACTTTACTCACTGGGGGGGAGCAGTTCTTC
TRBJ2-3 NA NA TRBV7-9 CASSLGGYTQYF TGTGCCAGCAGCTTAGGAGGGTATACGCAGTATTTT
TRBJ1-4 NA NA TRBV5-5 CASSLMPGAGLNEKLFF TGTGCCAGCAGCTTGATGCCTGGGGCAGGCCTTAATGAAAAACTGTTTTTT
TRBJ1-1 NA NA TRBV19 CASTRDRGNTEAFF TGTGCCAGTACGAGGGATCGGGGGAACACTGAAGCTTTCTTT
TRBJ1-3 TRBD1 NA TRBV6-6 CASSYDKETGRKNF TGTGCCAGCAGTTACGATAAAGAGACAGGGCGAAAAAATTTT
TRBJ1-6 TRBD1 NA TRBV19 CASSIFTGDSPLHF TGTGCCAGTAGTATTTTCACAGGGGATTCACCCCTCCACTTT
TRBJ2-5 TRBD1 NA TRBV5-1 CASSLGQGAVETQYF TGCGCCAGCAGCTTGGGACAGGGGGCCGTAGAGACCCAGTACTTC
TRBJ1-1 TRBD1 NA TRBV5-1 CASRQGTVNTEAFF TGCGCCAGCAGGCAAGGGACAGTGAACACTGAAGCTTTCTTT
TRBJ2-1 NA NA TRBV6-5 CASSLARRGPNEQFF TGTGCCAGCAGTTTAGCTAGGAGGGGCCCCAATGAGCAGTTCTTC
TRBJ2-3 NA NA TRBV27 CASSPRQKGTDTQYF TGTGCCAGCAGTCCCCGACAGAAAGGCACAGATACGCAGTATTTT
TRBJ2-7 TRBD2 NA TRBV2 CASSYLAGQIGEQYF TGTGCCAGCAGCTACCTAGCGGGCCAAATCGGTGAGCAGTACTTC
TRBJ1-3 NA NA TRBV7-7 CASGPGGSNTIYF TGTGCCAGCGGCCCCGGGGGATCGAACACCATATATTTT
TRBJ2-5 NA NA TRBV3-1/TRBV3-2 CASSHPGGQPAQYF TGTGCCAGCAGCCATCCGGGGGGCCAGCCGGCCCAGTACTTC
TRBJ2-7 NA NA TRBV5-1 CASSSVYEQYF TGCGCCAGCAGCTCGGTTTACGAGCAGTACTTC
TRBJ1-2 NA NA TRBV2 CASVWTRISNYGYTF TGTGCCAGCGTGTGGACAAGGATTTCTAACTATGGCTACACCTTC
TRBJ2-7 TRBD2 NA TRBV3-1/TRBV3-2 CASSQIPTTGGLEQYF TGTGCCAGCAGCCAAATCCCCACAACGGGGGGGCTTGAGCAGTACTTC
TRBJ2-3 NA NA TRBV4-1 CASSLLIFPDTQYF TGCGCCAGCAGCCTACTCATTTTTCCAGATACGCAGTATTTT
TRBJ2-5 TRBD2 NA TRBV5-1 CASSRGEYQETQYF TGCGCCAGCAGCCGGGGGGAATATCAAGAGACCCAGTACTTC
TRBJ2-5 NA NA TRBV10-3 CAISGGRGAEETQYF TGTGCCATCAGTGGGGGACGCGGGGCCGAAGAGACCCAGTACTTC
TRBJ1-2 TRBD1 NA TRBV28 CASLRPGQAGYGYTF TGTGCCAGCCTCCGCCCGGGACAGGCTGGCTATGGCTACACCTTC
TRBJ1-2 TRBD1 NA TRBV2 CASSETGRDRGLTF TGTGCCAGCAGTGAAACGGGACGGGACAGGGGGCTCACCTTC
TRBJ2-1 NA NA TRBV2 CASSSPPAGAYNEQFF TGTGCCAGCAGTTCGCCCCCGGCGGGCGCCTACAATGAGCAGTTCTTC
TRBJ1-5 TRBD1 NA TRBV28 CASSLDRVNQPQHF TGTGCCAGCAGTCTTGACAGGGTCAATCAGCCCCAGCATTTT
TRBJ2-1 NA NA TRBV5-6 CASSLYTGGTYNEQFF TGTGCCAGCAGCTTGTATACGGGGGGCACCTACAATGAGCAGTTCTTC
TRBJ2-4 NA NA TRBV19 CASSTYVAKNIQYF TGTGCCAGTAGTACCTACGTGGCCAAAAACATTCAGTACTTC
TRBJ2-6 TRBD1 NA TRBV2 CASIPGQGAFSGANVLTF TGTGCCAGCATCCCGGGACAGGGAGCCTTCTCTGGGGCCAACGTCCTGACTTTC
TRBJ2-7 NA NA TRBV27 CASSWSGWSYEQYF TGTGCCAGCAGTTGGTCAGGGTGGTCGTACGAGCAGTACTTC
TRBJ1-6 NA NA TRBV6-1 CASSERAQGNSPLHF TGTGCCAGCAGTGAAAGGGCACAGGGTAATTCACCCCTCCACTTT
TRBJ1-3 TRBD1 once TRBV7-9 CASSLDRGGTIYF TGTGCCAGCAGCTTGGACAGGGGAGGCACCATATATTTT
TRBJ1-1 NA NA TRBV6-4 CASSDSQNTEAFF TGTGCCAGCAGTGACTCACAGAACACTGAAGCTTTCTTT
TRBJ1-1 TRBD1 NA TRBV19 CASSQQGVGTEAFF TGTGCCAGTAGTCAACAGGGGGTTGGGACTGAAGCTTTCTTT
TRBJ1-1 TRBD1 NA TRBV18 CASSPMGTGLNTEAFF TGTGCCAGCTCACCAATGGGGACAGGGTTGAACACTGAAGCTTTCTTT
TRBJ1-5 NA NA TRBV5-1 CASSLSFGQPQHF TGCGCCAGCAGCCTAAGCTTCGGTCAGCCCCAGCATTTT